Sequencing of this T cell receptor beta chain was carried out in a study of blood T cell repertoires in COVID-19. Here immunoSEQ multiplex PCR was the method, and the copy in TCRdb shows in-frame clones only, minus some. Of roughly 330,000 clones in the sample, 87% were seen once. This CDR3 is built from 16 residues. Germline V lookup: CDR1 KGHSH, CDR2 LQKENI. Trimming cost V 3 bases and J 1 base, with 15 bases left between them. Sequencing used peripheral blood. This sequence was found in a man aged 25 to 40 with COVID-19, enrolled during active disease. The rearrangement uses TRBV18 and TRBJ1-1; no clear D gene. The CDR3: CASSPSFSNRNTEAFF. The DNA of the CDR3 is TGTGCCAGCTCACCTTCGTTCTCCAACAGGAACACTGAAGCTTTCTTT.